This T cell receptor beta chain was identified in a study of cytomegalovirus exposure and HLA in healthy donors. The study, taken as a whole, reports: Many donors shared some public TCRs, even though most TCR sequences were rare. Across HLA loci, a later analysis found differing TCR association rates, with DRB1 most and HLA-C fewest. The study assumed roughly uniform donor sequencing depth for presence/absence analyses.

The CDR3 consists of 17 residues. The V gene end was trimmed by 4 bases and the J gene end by 2 bases; junction bases not matched to a gene: 10. From germline, CDR1 is LNHDA and CDR2 SQIVND (reference sequence). Amplification used 60 Vbeta primers and 13 Jbeta primers. Clones were sequenced by immunoSEQ multiplex PCR, and TCRdb holds only the in-frame ones, with some missing. Here the sample spans more than 85,000 clones, around 80% being singletons. The donors (healthy individuals) were bone marrow donors. As for this clone: Its antigen is not identified.

Sequenced material: PBMCs. This clonotype was obtained from a woman aged 50 to 65 in good health and CMV-seropositive. The chain couples TRBV19 to TRBJ2-5; 10 positions match TRBD1. The DNA for the CDR3 is TGTGCCAGTAGTACACGTACCGGGACAGGGGTTCAAGAGACCCAGTACTTC. Protein sequence: CASSTRTGTGVQETQYF. The whole variable domain, remainder taken from reference TRBV19 and TRBJ2-5, is DGGITQSPKYLFRKEGQNVTLSCEQNLNHDAMYWYRQDPGQGLRLIYYSQIVNDFQKGDIAEGYSVSREKKESFPLTVTSAQKNPTAFYLCASSTRTGTGVQETQYFGPGTRLLVL.